This TCR beta chain emerged from a study of shared clonotypes between healthy human individuals (dated by TCRdb to 2020 to 2022). Regarding the complete study: A couple of women and a few men aged 18 to 49 years were included in the cohort. Blood TCR repertoires of five healthy adults were deeply sequenced to estimate repertoire size and the extent of clonotype sharing between individuals. Between about 0.94 and 8.9 billion PBMCs per donor were obtained by leukapheresis. To increase sequencing depth and limit assay-specific biases, different laboratories used diverse techniques to prepare libraries and sequence TCR repertoires.

TCR CDR3 regions were amplified from genomic DNA by multiplex PCR using the deep immunoSEQ assay. For each cell subset, the extracted genomic DNA was distributed evenly across all wells of several immunoSEQ 96-well plates, and each plate served as one replicate. For unsorted PBMC, approximately 300 ng of genomic DNA, equivalent to around 30,000 T cell genomes, went into each replicate PCR. Unsorted PBMC genomic DNA was sequenced across ten immunoSEQ deep assay plates. Purified libraries were measured with a Qubit 3.0 fluorometer, size-checked on a Bioanalyzer 2100, and measured again with the KAPA Library Quantification kit. Each immunoSEQ 96-well plate was sequenced on its own single-read 150-cycle Illumina NextSeq 550 flow cell. The original methods were these. The immunoSEQ output contained only junctional sequences without quality scores, so filtering could not match that applied to full-length reads. To assign V/J genes and CDR3, sequences were annotated using PyIR, a Python wrapper for IgBLAST v1.9, with IMGT germline references. Reads were filtered out if the reads had weak V/J assignments (E-value above 1e-6), no CDR3, stop codons, out-of-frame junctions, or ambiguous translated residues. V3J clonotypes were defined as sequences sharing the same inferred V gene, J gene, and CDR3 amino acid sequence. Percentage overlap between repertoires was computed as shared unique clonotypes divided by the size of the smaller repertoire. Three approaches were used to assess repertoire richness: RTK rarefaction, the Chao1 estimator, and Recon v2.1 estimates of unobserved clonotypes. TCRdb holds this immuneACCESS table with in-frame rearrangements only. Some clones are missing; in checked studies, unresolved V genes explain under half, and the rest has no known cause. The D gene and trimming were derived from the DNA, and the V and J assignments and clone size from that table. This sample has some 450,000 clones in its table, and approximately 80% of those were observed once. The ten largest clones represent about 12% of the sample.

V is shortened by 8 bases, J by 2 bases, and the region joining them spans 9 bases. Taken from cysteine to phenylalanine, the CDR3 has 13 residues. Of the read, only the CDR3 DNA is kept; its 39 bases are in frame from base 1. The germline V gene sets CDR1 to MDHEN and CDR2 to SYDVKM. Study-level results and caveats: The genetic and exposure-history diversity represented was limited by the small number of donors. Sampling was limited to blood, and TCR repertoires in tissue likely differ from TCR repertoires in blood. Pairwise subsampling led to the expectation that sequencing depth would affect the degree of clonotype sharing among donors.

The count of this clone is one. Its antigen is not yet known. No base-level quality is on record; no much larger clone is a single base apart. The donors were healthy, HIV-negative adults who had no recently reported acute infections or vaccinations. Only Caucasian adults living in Nashville, Tennessee, USA were represented among the donors. In the unsorted samples, 70 million to 90 million PBMCs were counted, and genomic DNA was extracted using the QIAamp DNA Blood Mini kit. Blood was obtained by leukapheresis, after which PBMCs were separated by Ficoll-Histopaque density gradient centrifugation and cryopreserved in liquid nitrogen vapor phase.

This sequence originates from a woman aged 40 to 50 in good health. Some clones in this sample may be carry-over from other donors' samples. Specimen: PBMCs. The sequence joins TRBV28 to TRBJ2-2; the D segment could be TRBD2, given 6 matching bases. The CDR3 protein: CASQGGNTGELFF. In nucleotide form, the sequence is TGTGCCAGCCAGGGAGGAAACACCGGGGAGCTGTTTTTT.